Described below is a single TCR beta chain sequence and its context. What it recognizes is unknown. Assembly of TCR beta libraries relied on iRepertoire HTBI primers together with Arm-PCR of CDR3 regions. TCRdb re-analysed the multiplex PCR reads in MiXCR, keeping a single row per CDR3 protein. This table has 300,000 to 450,000 distinct CDR3 sequences, about 16% appearing once. The sample comes from a study of regulatory T cells in long-lasting Graves disease. Whole-study findings and limits: Less diverse TCR repertoires were seen in persistent Graves' patients than in newly diagnosed ones. Possibly, accuracy suffered from the small sample size. A greater number of public clonotypes (about 3,000) was shared by persistent patients than by new patients (about 990).

Time point defined: newly diagnosed GD, antithyroid drugs for less than 3 months. Preparation of the TCR library used RNA extracted from PBMCs. Patients came from an endocrinology department in Xi'an, China. The sequencing here drew on peripheral blood mononuclear cells (PBMCs), taken at new diagnosis, from a patient treated with antithyroid drugs. The TCR comes from a female donor with Graves disease.

The CDR3 sequence: CASSWGDNQPQHF. For the CDR3, the DNA is TGTGCCAGCAGCTGGGGAGACAATCAGCCCCAGCATTTT. The chain couples TRBV6-1 to TRBJ1-5; D is unclear. The CDR3 covers 13 residues. Germline V gene data show CDR1 as MNHNS and CDR2 as SASEGT. Between the trimmed V and J ends, which lost 6 bases and 3 bases, there was a span of 9 bases.